The 19 T cell receptor delta chains below were found in one sample sequenced in a study of γδ T cells in repeated Plasmodium falciparum infection. Vgamma9/Vdelta2+ and Vdelta2-negative gammadelta T cells were flow-sorted from PBMC for bulk sequencing. TCRdb called clones from the multiplex PCR reads again using CATT. The sample carries 45,000 to 70,000 delta-chain clones, around 1.8% recorded once. Sequenced: gamma-delta T cells from blood. These TCRs come from a pool of human donors (malaria-infected and uninfected, not separated).

The chain joins TRDV1 to TRDJ1; 9 nucleotides line up with TRDD3. The J gene was missing in TCRdb and was found by matching the end of the DNA to germline. The V gene end was trimmed by 4 bases and the J gene end by 0 bases; junction bases not matched to a gene: 15. In germline, CDR1 is TSWWSYY, CDR2 QGS. The length of the CDR3 is 19 residues. For the CDR3, the DNA is TGTGCTCTTGGGGCCGGTATAATACCTGGGGGATTGTACACCGATAAACTCATCTTT. Translation: CALGAGIIPGGLYTDKLIF.

This clone was picked up a small number of times. TCRdb assigns this DNA the protein of a much larger clone, which departs from its translation at residue 6; this likely reflects a read error, and the protein shown comes from translating the DNA. V gene TRDV1 combines with J gene TRDJ1, with D tentatively TRDD2 or TRDD3 (8 bases each). Germline assignment: CDR1 TSWWSYY and CDR2 QGS. The CDR3 loop spans 22 amino acids. V was shortened by 5 bases and J by 2 bases, with 36 bases between the two germline ends. The CDR3, as DNA: TGTGCTCTTGGGCCACTAAGCCTTCCTATGGTACTGGGGGGGTCCACGACCGATAAACTCATCTTT. Its protein product is CALGPLSLPMVLGGSTTDKLIF.

Worth noting for this clone: The mismatch at residue 22 between this DNA's translation and the TCRdb protein of a much larger clone likely reflects a read error; the protein shown is translated from the DNA. The J gene has no call, while the V gene is TRDV1; the D call of TRDD3 is as the table states it, not checked on the DNA. Per germline, CDR1 TSWWSYY and CDR2 QGS. The CDR3 loop spans 23 amino acids. This CDR3 is CALGGATDHGGYADSEYTDKLTF. The CDR3, as DNA: TGTGCTCTTGGGGGGGCCACCGACCATGGGGGATACGCTGATTCCGAGTACACCGATAAACTCACCTTT.

In regard to this clone: The protein held in TCRdb is that of a much larger clone and does not match this DNA's translation at residue 10, likely because of a read error; the protein shown is translated from the DNA. The chain uses TRDV1 and TRDJ1, with a weak D call TRDD3 (6 bases). V was cut by 7 bases and J by 0 bases, with 33 bases left in between. Germline CDR1 reads TSWWSYY; CDR2 reads QGS. The CDR3 loop spans 21 amino acids. The CDR3 reads CALVVTITGRLQHTYTDKLIF. The DNA for the CDR3 is TGTGCTCTTGTGGTTACCATTACTGGGAGACTCCAGCACACGTACACCGATAAACTCATCTTT.

This clone was seen repeatedly, ten times or more. The chain links TRDV3 to TRDJ1, with D hard to call. Looked up from germline, CDR1 is TVYSNPD and CDR2 is GDNSRS (reference sequence). V lost 4 bases to trimming and J lost 2 bases, with 11 bases between them. The CDR3 has 12 residues. This CDR3 is CAYRRWTDKLIF. CDR3 nucleotide sequence: TGTGCCTACCGTAGGTGGACCGATAAACTCATCTTT.

Worth noting for this clone: The protein that TCRdb holds for this DNA derives from a much larger clone and differs from the translated DNA at residue 19, which likely indicates a read error; the protein shown here is translated from the DNA. CDR3 coding DNA: TGTGCCTGTGACCCCCCGCGGTTGTGCCACGGCAAAGAATACACCTTGGCCAGGACTCTGTGGATTCAATCCATTAGCTCCTGGGACACCCGACAGATGTTTTTC. Encoded protein: CACDPPRLCHGKEYTLARTLWIQSISSWDTRQMFF. The chain employs TRDV2 and TRDJ3, with D hard to call. Germline matching of the DNA provided the J gene here, since TCRdb leaves it blank. The CDR3 runs 35 residues. V was clipped by 3 bases and J by 0 bases, with 65 bases between them. The germline CDR1 and CDR2 sequences are GEAIGNYY and EKD.

The table lists this clone with a few counts. Translating this DNA gives a protein that differs at residue 5 from the TCRdb one, which belongs to a much larger clone; a read error is likely, and the protein shown is this translation. The chain is built from TRDV3 and TRDJ1; 13 bases line up with TRDD3. Germline CDR1 and CDR2: TVYSNPD and GDNSRS (reference sequence). The CDR3 is 21 amino acids. Trimming cost V 4 bases and J 0 bases; bases outside gene matches: 23. CDR3 bases: TGTGCCTCCACAGCTTCCTTACGGTACACTGGGGGATACGGTTACACCGATAAACTCATCTTT. It specifies CASTASLRYTGGYGYTDKLIF.

Turning to this clone: The amino acid sequence in TCRdb belongs to a much larger clone and departs from this DNA's translation at residue 8, likely a sequencing read error; the sequence shown is translated from the DNA. This sequence joins TRDV2 and TRDJ1, with 11 bases that match TRDD3. V trimming: 0 bases; J trimming: 7 bases; junction bases outside the gene matches: 30. Germline CDR1 reads GEAIGNYY; CDR2 reads EKD. The CDR3 is 23 amino acids. This chain's CDR3 is CACDTAPTRGVGDTTYLPGKLIF. The CDR3, as DNA: TGTGCCTGTGACACCGCCCCGACACGTGGAGTGGGGGATACGACCTACCTACCTGGTAAACTCATCTTT.

This clone was seen only a few times. The amino acid sequence in TCRdb belongs to a much larger clone and departs from this DNA's translation at residue 18, likely a sequencing read error; the sequence shown is translated from the DNA. The V gene is TRDV1, the J gene TRDJ1; TRDD3 matches 8 bases. TCRdb is silent on the J gene; assignment here came from matching the DNA to germline. The CDR3 consists of 21 residues. CDR1 and CDR2 from the germline V gene are TSWWSYY and QGS. The CDR3 nucleotides read TGTGCTCTTGGGGAAGGATCTAGATTTCCCTATTTACTGGGGGCCATTGATAGACTCATCTTT. The encoded protein is CALGEGSRFPYLLGAIDRLIF.

With regard to this clone: A far larger clone lies a single base away; this is likely a read error. This CDR3 is also generated by other DNA sequences in the sample. Called V gene: TRDV2; the J gene was not called; the listed D gene, TRDD3, was not tested against the DNA. Germline CDR1 and CDR2: GEAIGNYY and EKD. The CDR3 consists of 18 residues. The CDR3 DNA follows: TGTGCCTGTGACACCGGATGGTTACTGGGGGATAGAGGGAGGTGGGTCATCTTT. Encoded protein: CACDTGWLLGDRGRWVIF.

As DNA, the CDR3 is TGTGCCTCAACTCATGGAAACACTGGGGGATACGTCACCGATAAACTCATCTTT. It is translated as CASTHGNTGGYVTDKLIF. The rearrangement links TRDV3 to TRDJ1; TRDD3 matches 13 bases. The J gene was not available in TCRdb and was assigned here by matching the DNA to germline segments. Germline V lookup: CDR1 TVYSNPD, CDR2 GDNSRS (reference sequence). Germline trimming cut 4 bases from V and 1 base from J; bases unmatched to any gene: 15. There are 18 residues in the CDR3.

Details on this clone: The mismatch at residue 15 between this DNA's translation and the TCRdb protein of a much larger clone likely reflects a read error; the protein shown is translated from the DNA. The chain joins TRDV2 to TRDJ1; D is unresolved. Germline V gene lookup returns CDR1 GEAIGNYY and CDR2 EKD. The CDR3 loop spans 19 amino acids. The CDR3 DNA sequence: TGTGCCTGTGACACGGTACAAAAACGTAAGGAAGAAAACACCGAAAAACTCATCTTT. It yields the protein CACDTVQKRKEENTEKLIF.

For this clone: A read error likely explains why the TCRdb protein, taken from a much larger clone, differs from this DNA's translation at residue 22; the protein shown is translated from the DNA. The chain is built from TRDV1 and TRDJ1, with D perhaps matching TRDD3 (10 bases). CDR1 TSWWSYY and CDR2 QGS come from the germline V gene. This CDR3 is built from 24 residues. The CDR3 protein is CALGTPSYVSYWGIPVTYTDKPIF. The CDR3 nucleotides read TGTGCTCTTGGGACCCCTTCCTACGTGTCGTACTGGGGGATCCCTGTAACTTACACCGATAAACCCATCTTT.

Only a few counts were recorded for this clone. A read error likely explains why the TCRdb protein, taken from a much larger clone, differs from this DNA's translation at residue 11; the protein shown is translated from the DNA. This chain links TRDV2 with TRDJ1; the D is unclear. The J gene is absent in TCRdb and was assigned here via DNA matching to germline. Germline V gives CDR1 GEAIGNYY, CDR2 EKD. The CDR3 totals 27 residues. Trimming took off 1 base at V and 0 bases at J, with 47 bases between the two ends. This CDR3 reads CACDTSLLRMESQEDPKPTLYTDKLIF. The CDR3 DNA is TGTGCCTGTGACACATCTCTCCTGAGAATGGAATCACAGGAGGACCCAAAACCGACTCTCTACACCGATAAACTCATCTTT.

This clone was seen repeatedly, ten times or more. A far larger clone is off by one base, so a read error is likely. The same CDR3 also results from other DNA sequences found in this sample. This sequence joins TRDV1 and TRDJ1; D might be TRDD3 (5 bases). Germline V lookup: CDR1 TSWWSYY, CDR2 QGS. The CDR3 totals 17 residues. CDR3 DNA sequence: TGTGCTCTCGGGGAAGTTACCGTACTGGTTTTCACCGATAAAGTCATCTTT. Encoded protein: CALGEVTVLVFTDKVIF.

This clone qualifies as medium-sized. In the same sample, other DNA sequences code for this CDR3. V and J are TRAV38-2/DV8 and TRDJ1; 7 bases are shared with TRDD3. Trimming took 2 bases from V and 0 from J; bases not matched to a gene: 10. Germline V gene data show CDR1 as TSESDYY and CDR2 as QEAYKQQN. This CDR3 is 17 amino acids long. In DNA form, the CDR3 reads TGTGCTTATAGGAGACTGGGGACGAGACCCTACACCGATAAACTCATCTTT. It yields the protein CAYRRLGTRPYTDKLIF.

This clone was seen more than once but under ten times. Since a much larger clone is just one base distant, this may be a read error. It is unclear where the CDR3 begins or ends on the DNA, so no DNA is shown, and the CDR3 is as TCRdb lists it. The V segment is TRDV1, and no J call was made; the D segment call TRDD3 is taken from the table without a DNA check. The CDR3 has 23 residues if both end residues are counted. Germline V gene sequence: CDR1 TSWWSYY, CDR2 QGS. The CDR3: CALGDSRPFPTSAYWGIPYKLIF.

About this clone: The TCRdb protein comes from a much larger clone and disagrees with this DNA's translation at residue 15, likely due to a read error; the protein given here is derived from the DNA. This sequence joins TRDV1 and TRDJ1; 9 bases are shared with TRDD2. No J gene is reported in TCRdb; it was inferred here by comparing the DNA with germline. With V trimmed by 1 base and J by 1 base, 25 bases remained unmatched. Germline-derived CDR1 and CDR2 are TSWWSYY and QGS. CDR3 length equals 23 residues. The CDR3 loop is CALGERTFLPPPLDGGSTDKLIF. The CDR3 DNA follows: TGTGCTCTTGGGGAACGGACCTTCCTACCTCCCCCTTTAGACGGGGGGAGCACCGATAAACTCATCTTT.

In regard to this clone: This likely stems from a read error, as it lies one base from a far larger clone. Different DNA sequences within this sample yield the same CDR3. In DNA form, the CDR3 reads TGTGCTCTTGGGGAGGCCTTCCTACCTTACTGGGGGATACGTGACAAACTCATCTTT. Translating gives CALGEAFLPYWGIRDKLIF. The gene calls are TRDV1 and TRDJ1; 13 bases fit TRDD3. The CDR3 loop spans 19 amino acids. Germline values: CDR1 TSWWSYY, CDR2 QGS. J was trimmed by 8 bases and V by 3 bases; bases with no gene match: 18.